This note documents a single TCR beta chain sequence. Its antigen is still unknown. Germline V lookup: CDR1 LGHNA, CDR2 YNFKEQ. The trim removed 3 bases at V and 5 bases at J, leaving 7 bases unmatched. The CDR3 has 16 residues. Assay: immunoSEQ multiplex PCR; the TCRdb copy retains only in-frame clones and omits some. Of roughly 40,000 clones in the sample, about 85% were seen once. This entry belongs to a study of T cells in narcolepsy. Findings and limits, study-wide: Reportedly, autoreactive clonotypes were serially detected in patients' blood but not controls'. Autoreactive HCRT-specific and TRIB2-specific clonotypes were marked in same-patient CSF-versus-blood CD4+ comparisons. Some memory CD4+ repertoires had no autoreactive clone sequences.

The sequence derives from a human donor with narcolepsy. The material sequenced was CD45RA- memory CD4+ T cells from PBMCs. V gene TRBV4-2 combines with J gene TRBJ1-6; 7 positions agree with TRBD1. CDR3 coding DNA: TGTGCCAGCAGCCAGACAACAGGGGTCGATAATTCACCCCTCCACTTT. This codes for CASSQTTGVDNSPLHF.